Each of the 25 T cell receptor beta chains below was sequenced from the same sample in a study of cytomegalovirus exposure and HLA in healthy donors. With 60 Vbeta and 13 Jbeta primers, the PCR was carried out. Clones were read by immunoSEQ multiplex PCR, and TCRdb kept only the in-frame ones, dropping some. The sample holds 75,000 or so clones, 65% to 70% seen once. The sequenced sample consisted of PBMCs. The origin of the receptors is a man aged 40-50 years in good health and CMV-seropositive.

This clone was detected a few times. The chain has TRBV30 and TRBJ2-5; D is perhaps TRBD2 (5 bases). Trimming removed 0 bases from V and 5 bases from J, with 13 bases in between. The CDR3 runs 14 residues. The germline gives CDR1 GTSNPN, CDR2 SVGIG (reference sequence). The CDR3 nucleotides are TGTGCCTGGAGTGTACTTATCTGGGAGGAGACCCAGTACTTC. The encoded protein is CAWSVLIWEETQYF.

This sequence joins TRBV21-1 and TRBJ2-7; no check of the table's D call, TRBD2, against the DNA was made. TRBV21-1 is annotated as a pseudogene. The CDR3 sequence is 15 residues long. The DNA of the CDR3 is TGTGCCAGCAGCGGCGAGGCGCCGAGCTCCTACGAGCAGTACTTC. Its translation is CASSGEAPSSYEQYF.

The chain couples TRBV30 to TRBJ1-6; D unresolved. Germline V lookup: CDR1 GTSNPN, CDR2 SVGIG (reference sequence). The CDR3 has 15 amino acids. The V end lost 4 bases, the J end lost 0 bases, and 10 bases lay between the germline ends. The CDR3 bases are TGTGCCTGGACTGAGGAGAGCTCCTATAATTCACCCCTCCACTTT. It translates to CAWTEESSYNSPLHF. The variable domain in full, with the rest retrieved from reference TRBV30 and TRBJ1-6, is SQTIHQWPATLVQPVGSPLSLECTVEGTSNPNLYWYRQAAGRGLQLLFYSVGIGQISSEVPQNLSASRPQDRQFILSSKKLLLSDSGFYLCAWTEESSYNSPLHFGNGTRLTVT.

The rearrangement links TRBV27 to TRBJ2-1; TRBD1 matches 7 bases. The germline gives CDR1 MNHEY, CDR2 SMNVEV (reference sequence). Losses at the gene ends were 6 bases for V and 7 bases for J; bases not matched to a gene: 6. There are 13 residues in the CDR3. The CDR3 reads CASSQGQFNEQFF. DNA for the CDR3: TGTGCCAGCAGCCAGGGACAGTTTAATGAGCAGTTCTTC.

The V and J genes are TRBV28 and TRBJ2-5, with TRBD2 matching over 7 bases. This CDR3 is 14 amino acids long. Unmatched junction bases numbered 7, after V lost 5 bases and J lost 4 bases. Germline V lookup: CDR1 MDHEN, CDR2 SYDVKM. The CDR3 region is CASSKPGEGETQYF. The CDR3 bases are TGTGCCAGCAGTAAACCGGGGGAGGGAGAGACCCAGTACTTC.

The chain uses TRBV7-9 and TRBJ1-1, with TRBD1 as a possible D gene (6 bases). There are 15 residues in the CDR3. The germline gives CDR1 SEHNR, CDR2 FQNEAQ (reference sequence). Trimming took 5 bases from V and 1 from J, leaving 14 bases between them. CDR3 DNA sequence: TGTGCCAGCAGCCCAAGGGGACACCAGAACACTGAAGCTTTCTTT. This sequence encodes CASSPRGHQNTEAFF.

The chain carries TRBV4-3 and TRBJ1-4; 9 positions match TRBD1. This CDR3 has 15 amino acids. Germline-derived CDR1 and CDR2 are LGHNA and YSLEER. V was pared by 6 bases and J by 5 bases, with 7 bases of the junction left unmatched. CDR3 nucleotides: TGCGCCAGCAGTGGTACAGGGGGCTTGAATGAAAAACTGTTTTTT. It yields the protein CASSGTGGLNEKLFF.

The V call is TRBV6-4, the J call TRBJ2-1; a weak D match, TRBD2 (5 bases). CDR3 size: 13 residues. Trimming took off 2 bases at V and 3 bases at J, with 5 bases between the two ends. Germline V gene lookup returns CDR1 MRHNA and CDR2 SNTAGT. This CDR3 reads CASSDRDYNEQFF. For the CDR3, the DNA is TGTGCCAGCAGTGACCGGGACTACAATGAGCAGTTCTTC.

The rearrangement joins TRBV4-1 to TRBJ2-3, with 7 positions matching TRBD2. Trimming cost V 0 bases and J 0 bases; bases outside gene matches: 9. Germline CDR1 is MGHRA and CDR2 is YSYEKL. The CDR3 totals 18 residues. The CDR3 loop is CASSQDWPGGPSTDTQYF. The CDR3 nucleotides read TGCGCCAGCAGCCAAGATTGGCCGGGGGGTCCTAGCACAGATACGCAGTATTTT.

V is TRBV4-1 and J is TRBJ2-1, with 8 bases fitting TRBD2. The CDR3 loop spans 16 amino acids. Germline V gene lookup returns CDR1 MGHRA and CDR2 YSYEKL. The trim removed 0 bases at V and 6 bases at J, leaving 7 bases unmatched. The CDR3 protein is CASSQDPGGAPNEQFF. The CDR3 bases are TGCGCCAGCAGCCAAGATCCGGGGGGGGCCCCCAATGAGCAGTTCTTC.

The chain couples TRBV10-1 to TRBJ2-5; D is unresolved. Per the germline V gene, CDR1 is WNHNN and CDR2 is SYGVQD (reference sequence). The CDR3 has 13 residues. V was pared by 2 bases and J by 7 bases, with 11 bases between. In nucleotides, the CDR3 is TGCGCCAGCAGTGAGGAGGTAATAGGGACCCAGTACTTC. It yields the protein CASSEEVIGTQYF.

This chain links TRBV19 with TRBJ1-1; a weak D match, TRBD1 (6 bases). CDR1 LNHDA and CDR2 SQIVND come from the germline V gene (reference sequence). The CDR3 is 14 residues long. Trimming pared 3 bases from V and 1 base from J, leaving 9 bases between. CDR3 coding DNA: TGTGCCAGTAGTATGGGGGGGGCGAACACTGAAGCTTTCTTT. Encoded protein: CASSMGGANTEAFF.

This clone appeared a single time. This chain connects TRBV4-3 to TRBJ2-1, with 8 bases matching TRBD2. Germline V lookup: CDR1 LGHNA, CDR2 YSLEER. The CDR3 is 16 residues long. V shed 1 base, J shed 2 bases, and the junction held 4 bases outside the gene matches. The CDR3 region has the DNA TGCGCCAGCAGCCAAGTCGGGAGGGTTGCCTACAATGAGCAGTTCTTC. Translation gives CASSQVGRVAYNEQFF.

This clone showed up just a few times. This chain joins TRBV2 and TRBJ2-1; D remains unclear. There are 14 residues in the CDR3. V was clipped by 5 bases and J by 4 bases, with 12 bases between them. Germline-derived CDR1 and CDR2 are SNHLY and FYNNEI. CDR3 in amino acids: CASSTDTSYNEQFF. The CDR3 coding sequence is TGTGCCAGCAGTACCGACACATCTTACAATGAGCAGTTCTTC.

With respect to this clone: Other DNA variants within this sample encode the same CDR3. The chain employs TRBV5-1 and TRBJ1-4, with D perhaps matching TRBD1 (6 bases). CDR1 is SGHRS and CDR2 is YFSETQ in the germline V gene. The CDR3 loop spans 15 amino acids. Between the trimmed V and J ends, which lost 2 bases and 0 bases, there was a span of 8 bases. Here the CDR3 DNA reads TGCGCCAGCAGCTTAGCAGGGGCAACTAATGAAAAACTGTTTTTT. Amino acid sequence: CASSLAGATNEKLFF. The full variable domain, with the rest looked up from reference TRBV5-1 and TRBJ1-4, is KAGVTQTPRYLIKTRGQQVTLSCSPISGHRSVSWYQQTPGQGLQFLFEYFSETQRNKGNFPGRFSGRQFSNSRSEMNVSTLELGDSALYLCASSLAGATNEKLFFGSGTQLSVL.

This chain's CDR3 is CASSLLAGGETQYF. CDR3 DNA sequence: TGTGCCAGCAGCTTACTAGCGGGGGGTGAGACCCAGTACTTC. The rearrangement joins TRBV5-6 to TRBJ2-5; 12 bases are shared with TRBD2. After removal of 2 bases from V and 5 bases from J, the junction contained 1 base not matched to a gene. This CDR3 has 14 residues. Germline CDR1 and CDR2: SGHDT and YYEEEE.

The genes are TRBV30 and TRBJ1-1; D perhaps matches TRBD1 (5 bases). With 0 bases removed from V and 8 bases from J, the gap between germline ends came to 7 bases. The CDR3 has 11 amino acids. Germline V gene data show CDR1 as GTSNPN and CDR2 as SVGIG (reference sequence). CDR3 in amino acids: CAWSVSGEAFF. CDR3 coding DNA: TGTGCCTGGAGTGTATCAGGGGAAGCTTTCTTT.

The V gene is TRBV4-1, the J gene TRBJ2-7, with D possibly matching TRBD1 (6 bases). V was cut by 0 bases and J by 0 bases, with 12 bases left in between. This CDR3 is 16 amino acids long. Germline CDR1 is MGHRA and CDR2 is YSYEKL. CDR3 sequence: CASSQDFPGASYEQYF. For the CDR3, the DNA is TGCGCCAGCAGCCAAGACTTTCCAGGGGCCTCCTACGAGCAGTACTTC.

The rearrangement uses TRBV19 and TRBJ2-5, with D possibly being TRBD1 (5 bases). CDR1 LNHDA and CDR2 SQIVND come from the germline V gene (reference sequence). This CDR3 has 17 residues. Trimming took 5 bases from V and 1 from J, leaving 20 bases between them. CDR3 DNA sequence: TGTGCCAGTAGTTCAGTCCCCACGACAGAAGTCCAAGAGACCCAGTACTTC. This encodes CASSSVPTTEVQETQYF. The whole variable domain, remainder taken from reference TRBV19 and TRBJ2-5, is DGGITQSPKYLFRKEGQNVTLSCEQNLNHDAMYWYRQDPGQGLRLIYYSQIVNDFQKGDIAEGYSVSREKKESFPLTVTSAQKNPTAFYLCASSSVPTTEVQETQYFGPGTRLLVL.

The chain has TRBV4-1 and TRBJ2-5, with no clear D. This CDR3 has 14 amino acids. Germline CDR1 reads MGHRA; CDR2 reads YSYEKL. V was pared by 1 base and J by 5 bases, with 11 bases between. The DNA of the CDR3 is TGCGCCAGCAGCCAAGGGGCTACGGCGGAGACCCAGTACTTC. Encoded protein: CASSQGATAETQYF.

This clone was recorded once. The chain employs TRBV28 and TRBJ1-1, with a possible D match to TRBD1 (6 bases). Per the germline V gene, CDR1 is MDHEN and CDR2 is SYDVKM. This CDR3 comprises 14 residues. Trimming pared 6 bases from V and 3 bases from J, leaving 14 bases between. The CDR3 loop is CASRPDRQYTEAFF. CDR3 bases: TGTGCCAGCAGGCCTGACAGGCAATACACTGAAGCTTTCTTT.

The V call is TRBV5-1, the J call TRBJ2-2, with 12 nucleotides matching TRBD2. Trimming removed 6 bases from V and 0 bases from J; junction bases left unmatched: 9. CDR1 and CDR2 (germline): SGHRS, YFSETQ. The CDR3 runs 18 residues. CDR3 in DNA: TGCGCCAGCACCAACCCCGGACTAGCGGGGCCGAACACCGGGGAGCTGTTTTTT. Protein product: CASTNPGLAGPNTGELFF.

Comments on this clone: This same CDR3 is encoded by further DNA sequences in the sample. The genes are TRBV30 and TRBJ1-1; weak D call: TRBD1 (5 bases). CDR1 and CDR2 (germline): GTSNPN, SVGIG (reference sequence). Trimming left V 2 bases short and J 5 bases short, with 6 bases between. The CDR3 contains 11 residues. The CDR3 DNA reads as TGTGCCTGGAGTAGGGGTACTGAAGCTTTCTTT. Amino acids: CAWSRGTEAFF.

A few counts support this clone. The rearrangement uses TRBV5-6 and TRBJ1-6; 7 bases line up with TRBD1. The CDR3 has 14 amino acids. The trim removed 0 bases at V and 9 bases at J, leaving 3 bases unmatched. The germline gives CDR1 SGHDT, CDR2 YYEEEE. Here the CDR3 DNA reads TGTGCCAGCAGCTTGGCAGGGGGTGGTTCACCCCTCCACTTT. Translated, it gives CASSLAGGGSPLHF.

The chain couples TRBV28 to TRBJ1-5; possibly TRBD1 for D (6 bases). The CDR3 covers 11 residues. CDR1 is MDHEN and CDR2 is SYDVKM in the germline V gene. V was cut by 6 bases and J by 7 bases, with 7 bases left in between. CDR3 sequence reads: CASRGGQPQHF. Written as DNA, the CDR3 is TGTGCCAGCAGAGGGGGACAGCCCCAGCATTTT.